This TCR beta chain was recorded in a study of radiotherapy plus CTLA-4 blockade in lung cancer. Trimming removed 5 bases from V and 2 bases from J; junction bases left unmatched: 7. CDR1 and CDR2 (germline): SGHAT, FQNNGV. The CDR3 loop spans 15 amino acids. Only in-frame clones appear in the TCRdb table, and some are missing; sequencing was by immunoSEQ multiplex PCR. The table includes some 40,000 clones, 79% detected once. The sequence came from a human donor with non-small cell lung cancer that progressed on radiotherapy plus ipilimumab. The V gene is TRBV11-2, the J gene TRBJ2-5, with TRBD1 identical over 8 bases. The material sequenced was peripheral blood, taken from a patient treated with radiotherapy plus ipilimumab. CDR3 in DNA: TGTGCCAGCAGCGTTACCGGGACAGGACAAGAGACCCAGTACTTC. Its protein product is CASSVTGTGQETQYF. The entire variable domain, with the rest obtained from reference TRBV11-2 and TRBJ2-5, is as follows: EAGVAQSPRYKIIEKRQSVAFWCNPISGHATLYWYQQILGQGPKLLIQFQNNGVVDDSQLPKDRFSAERLKGVDSTLKIQPAKLEDSAVYLCASSVTGTGQETQYFGPGTRLLVL.